These 13 T cell receptor beta chains share one sample of origin, sequenced in a study of tumor and adjacent non-tumor tissue in lung cancer. TCRbeta libraries were built with three rounds of nested PCR, modified from ARM-PCR. One entry per CDR3 protein results from TCRdb running MiXCR on the multiplex PCR reads. The sample holds approximately 80,000 distinct CDR3 sequences, about 82% seen once. RNA was extracted from bulk tissue without any cell sorting. Distant lung tissue was collected more than 3 cm away from the tumor edge. The sequenced sample was distant non-tumor lung tissue. The receptors derive from a man in his 60s with non-small cell lung cancer.

A note on this clonotype: The CDR3 carries no conserved terminal phenylalanine or tryptophan, so it likely arises from a read error. V usage is TRBV2 and J usage is TRBJ2-1, with unresolved D. The CDR3 totals 13 residues. Germline CDR1 and CDR2: SNHLY and FYNNEI. CDR3 region: CASISARRDEQFL. The CDR3 nucleotides are TGTGCGAGCATCAGCGCACGACGGGATGAGCAGTTCTTG.

With regard to this clonotype: Without the conserved terminal phenylalanine or tryptophan, this CDR3 likely stems from a read error. The chain employs TRBV6-5 and TRBJ2-1; TRBD1 matches 8 bases. V was clipped by 5 bases and J by 6 bases; unmatched bases: 3. CDR3 length: 13 residues. The germline V gene encodes CDR1 MNHEY and CDR2 SVGAGI. CDR3 nucleotides: TGTGCCAGCAGTAGGGACAGGACCAATGAGCAGTTCTTA. Amino acid sequence: CASSRDRTNEQFL.

About this clonotype itself: One junction end disagrees with the germline gene, perhaps due to a read error. V is TRBV6-6 and J is TRBJ2-7; D remains ambiguous. CDR3 length: 12 amino acids. Germline V lookup: CDR1 MNHNY, CDR2 SVGAGI (reference sequence). CDR3 DNA: TGTGACAGCAGTCCGAGTTACTACGAGCATTACTTC. It translates to CDSSPSYYEHYF.

Points on this clonotype: The junction and the germline gene differ at one end; a read error may be behind it. J is TRBJ1-2 and V is TRBV11-3, with D hard to call. CDR1 is SGHNT and CDR2 is YENEEA in the germline V gene. This CDR3 spans 16 amino acids. CDR3 region: CASSSLTSEANYGYAF. The CDR3 DNA reads TGTGCCAGCAGCAGCCTGACCTCGGAGGCTAACTATGGCTACGCCTTC.

The chain joins TRBV4-1 to TRBJ2-3, with TRBD1 as a possible D gene (5 bases). The CDR3 extends over 16 amino acids. Germline V CDR1 and CDR2: MGHRA, YSYEKL. CDR3 DNA sequence: TGCACCAACAGCCACCTGACTGGGCCACAGGTCGATACGCAGTATTTT. Protein sequence: CTNSHLTGPQVDTQYF.

This clonotype was counted only a few times. The V call is TRBV11-2, the J call TRBJ2-5; maybe TRBD2 (7 bases). The CDR3 has 16 amino acids. CDR1 SGHAT and CDR2 FQNNGV come from the germline V gene. The V gene lost 7 bases and the J gene lost 5 bases, with 23 bases spanning the gap. Written as DNA, the CDR3 is TGTGCCAGCAACTCCACAAAGGGGGGGCCAGAGGAGACCCAGTACTTC. Protein sequence: CASNSTKGGPEETQYF.

This clonotype was seen a single time. The junction differs from germline at one of its ends, possibly a read error. This chain uses TRBV4-2 with TRBJ2-5; 8 bases match TRBD2. Germline assignment: CDR1 LGHNA and CDR2 YNFKEQ. CDR3 size: 15 residues. The DNA of the CDR3 is TGTGCCAACAGCCAACTAGCGGAGGGGCAAGAGACCCAGTACTTC. Translation gives CANSQLAEGQETQYF.

The V and J genes are TRBV11-3 and TRBJ2-3; maybe TRBD2 (5 bases). V dropped 5 bases and J dropped 2 bases, with 17 bases sitting between them. The CDR3 has 16 amino acids. Germline V gives CDR1 SGHNT, CDR2 YENEEA. CDR3 protein: CASSPYTSRVTDTQYF. CDR3 DNA: TGTGCCAGCAGCCCATACACGTCGAGGGTCACAGATACGCAGTATTTT.

This clonotype was detected only once. Just one base apart from a much larger clone, this may be a read error. The V and J genes are TRBV5-4 and TRBJ2-3, with no clear D. The germline gives CDR1 SGHNT, CDR2 YYREEE (reference sequence). With 2 bases removed from V and 1 base from J, the gap between germline ends came to 8 bases. The CDR3 runs 14 residues. The CDR3 coding sequence is TGTGCCAGCAGCTTAAAACCGGGCACAGATACGCAGTATTTT. It encodes CASSLKPGTDTQYF.

This clonotype appeared once. One end of the junction varies from germline; a read error may be responsible. This chain uses TRBV30 with TRBJ2-7; D unclear. This CDR3 is built from 13 residues. Germline V CDR1 and CDR2: GTSNPN, SVGIG (reference sequence). The CDR3 spells CAWSPTNSYEHYF. For the CDR3, the DNA is TGTGCCTGGAGTCCTACAAACTCCTACGAGCATTACTTC.

Comments on this clonotype: Given the absence of the conserved phenylalanine or tryptophan at the CDR3 end, a read error is likely. This chain joins TRBV6-2 or TRBV6-3 and TRBJ2-1, with 10 positions matching TRBD2. This CDR3 is built from 16 residues. The germline V gene encodes CDR1 MNHEY and CDR2 SVGEGT. Written as DNA, the CDR3 is TGTGACAGCAGAGGGACTAGCGCCAGCTCCTACAATGAGCAGTTCTTA. Its protein is CDSRGTSASSYNEQFL.

As concerns this clonotype: One junction end does not reproduce the germline sequence, and a read error may be involved. The chain employs TRBV11-2 and TRBJ2-6; 7 positions agree with TRBD1. Germline CDR1 SGHAT, CDR2 FQNNGV. This CDR3 has 19 amino acids. The CDR3 protein is CASSLAPKDRPSGASVLTF. The CDR3 nucleotides are TGTGCAAGCAGCTTAGCTCCAAAGGACAGGCCCTCTGGGGCCAGCGTCCTGACTTTC.

This clonotype was seen once. This rearrangement joins TRBV6-1 to TRBJ1-3; D is possibly TRBD1 (5 bases). The germline CDR1 and CDR2 sequences are MNHNS and SASEGT. This CDR3 spans 12 amino acids. CDR3 residues: CGDWTSRNTIYF. The CDR3 nucleotides read TGTGGCGACTGGACAAGCCGAAACACCATATATTTT.